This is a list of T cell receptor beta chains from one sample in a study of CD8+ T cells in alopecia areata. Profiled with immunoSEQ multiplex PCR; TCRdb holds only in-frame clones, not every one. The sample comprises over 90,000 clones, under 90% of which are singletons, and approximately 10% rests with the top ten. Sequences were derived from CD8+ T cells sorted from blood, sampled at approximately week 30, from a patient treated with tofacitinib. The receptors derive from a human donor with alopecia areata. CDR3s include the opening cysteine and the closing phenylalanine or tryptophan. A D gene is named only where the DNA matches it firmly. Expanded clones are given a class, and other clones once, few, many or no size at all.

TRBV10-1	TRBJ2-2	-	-	TGCGCCAGCAGTGAGGAGACAGACGGGGAGCTGTTTTTT	CASSEETDGELFF
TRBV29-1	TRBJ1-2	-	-	TGCAGCGTTGATTCTGAGACGACGGATGAACGGGACTATGGCTACACCTTC	CSVDSETTDERDYGYTF
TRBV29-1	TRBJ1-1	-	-	TGCAGCGTTGCTGCGGGTATGAACACTGAAGCTTTCTTT	CSVAAGMNTEAFF
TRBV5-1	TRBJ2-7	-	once	TGCGCCAGCAGCTTGGACAGGGCGTACGAGCAGTACTTC	CASSLDRAYEQYF
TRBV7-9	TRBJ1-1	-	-	TGTGCCAGCAGCTTAGGACAGGCTTTTGAAGCTTTCTTT	CASSLGQAFEAFF
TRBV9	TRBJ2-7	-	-	TGTGCCAGCAGCCCACGGTCGCTAGACTACGAGCAGTACTTC	CASSPRSLDYEQYF
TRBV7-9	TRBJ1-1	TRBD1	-	TGTGCCAGCAGCTCAACCCGACAGGGAAACACTGAAGCTTTCTTT	CASSSTRQGNTEAFF
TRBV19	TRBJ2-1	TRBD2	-	TGTGCCAGTAGTCCCAGCCAGCGGGGCTACAATGAGCAGTTCTTC	CASSPSQRGYNEQFF
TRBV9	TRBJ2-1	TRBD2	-	TGTGCCAGCAGCGTATACGCGGGGGGCGGGAGCAATGAGCAGTTCTTC	CASSVYAGGGSNEQFF
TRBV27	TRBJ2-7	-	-	TGTGCCAGCAGTATCCTAGACAGACCTTACGAGCAGTACTTC	CASSILDRPYEQYF
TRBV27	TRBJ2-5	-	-	TGTGCCAGCAGGGGCCGTGGTCCGTCAGGAGAGACCCAGTACTTC	CASRGRGPSGETQYF
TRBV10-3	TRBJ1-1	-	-	TGTGCCATCAAACAGGACGAGACCACTGAAGCTTTCTTT	CAIKQDETTEAFF
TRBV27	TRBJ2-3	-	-	TGTGCCAGCAGTTCCAGCGCGAGCGGGGATACGCAGTATTTT	CASSSSASGDTQYF
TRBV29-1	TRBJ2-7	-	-	TGCAGCGTTGACTCCAGCGGACCACCCTACGAGCAGTACTTC	CSVDSSGPPYEQYF
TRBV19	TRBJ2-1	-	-	TGTGCCAGTATGGATGGGAAAGGGGCCTACAATGAGCAGTTCTTC	CASMDGKGAYNEQFF
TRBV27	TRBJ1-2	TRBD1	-	TGTGCCAGCAGTCAGGGGGGAGCTAACTATGGCTACACCTTC	CASSQGGANYGYTF
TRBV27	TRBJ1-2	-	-	TGTGCCAGCTGGGGGGCGTGGGGCTACACCTTC	CASWGAWGYTF
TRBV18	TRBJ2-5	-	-	TGTGCCAGCTCCACAGGCGGAATAAACCAAGAGACCCAGTACTTC	CASSTGGINQETQYF
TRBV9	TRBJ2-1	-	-	TGTGCCAGCAGCGTAGGTACAGGGCAGAATGAGCAGTTCTTC	CASSVGTGQNEQFF
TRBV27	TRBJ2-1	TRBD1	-	TGTGCCAGCAGCCCCGACAGGGGGCTCTACAATGAGCAGTTCTTC	CASSPDRGLYNEQFF
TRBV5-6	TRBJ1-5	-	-	TGTGCCAGCAGCTTGGAGGGGGGCCCCAAGCCCCAGCATTTT	CASSLEGGPKPQHF
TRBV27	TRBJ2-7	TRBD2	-	TGTGCCAGCAGTTTAGGTGGGAGGGACTACGAGCAGTACTTC	CASSLGGRDYEQYF
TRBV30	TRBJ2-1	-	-	TGTGCCTGGAGTGTAGGGGGGTTCAATGAGCAGTTCTTC	CAWSVGGFNEQFF
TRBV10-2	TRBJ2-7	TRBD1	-	TGCGCCAGCAGTGAAACGACAGGGCGGGTAGCATTCTCCTACGAGCAGTACTTC	CASSETTGRVAFSYEQYF
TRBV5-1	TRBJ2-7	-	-	TGCGCCAGCAGCTTGGCGGGCGGGGGCTGGGAGCAGTACTTC	CASSLAGGGWEQYF
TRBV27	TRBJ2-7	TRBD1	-	TGTGCCAGCACCACGGGACAGGGTGTGGGCGAGCAGTACTTC	CASTTGQGVGEQYF
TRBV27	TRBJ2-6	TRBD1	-	TGTGCCAGCAGTCTAGGGACAGGGGTTTTCGTCCTGACTTTC	CASSLGTGVFVLTF
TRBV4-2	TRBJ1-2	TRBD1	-	TGTGCCAGCAGCCAACTTCCCGGGACAGGGACATTTAACTATGGCTACACCTTC	CASSQLPGTGTFNYGYTF
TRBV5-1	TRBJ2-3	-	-	TGCGTTACGCAGGGGTTGGCAGATACGCAGTATTTT	CVTQGLADTQYF
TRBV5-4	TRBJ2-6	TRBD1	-	TGTGCCAGCAGTTTGACAGGGGCTGGGGCCAACGTCCTGACTTTC	CASSLTGAGANVLTF